Listed here are 27 T cell receptor beta chains from one sample, sequenced in a study of T cell responses to AZD1222 COVID-19 vaccine. TCRdb's copy holds only in-frame clones and misses some; the assay was immunoSEQ multiplex PCR. The data contain fewer than 180,000 clones, around 90% of them singletons. The specimen was peripheral blood, collected 28 days after the second AZD1222 dose. The receptors shown here come from an adult who received the AZD1222 COVID-19 vaccine.

This clone was observed a handful of times. The J gene is TRBJ1-4, the V gene TRBV6-2 or TRBV6-3, with a tentative D call TRBD1 (5 bases). This CDR3 comprises 14 residues. V dropped 7 bases and J dropped 8 bases, with 17 bases sitting between them. The V gene's germline CDR1 is MNHEY and CDR2 SVGEGT. The DNA of the CDR3 is TGTGCCAGCACCCCTAATGTTGGGGGAGAAAAACTGTTTTTT. Its protein product is CASTPNVGGEKLFF.

The chain combines TRBV5-1 with TRBJ1-4, with 8 bases matching TRBD1. V was clipped by 0 bases and J by 8 bases; unmatched bases: 12. Germline V gene data show CDR1 as SGHRS and CDR2 as YFSETQ. The CDR3 runs 17 residues. The CDR3, as DNA: TGCGCCAGCAGCTTGGAAGGGACAGGCGTCCCTATAGAAAAACTGTTTTTT. Translation gives CASSLEGTGVPIEKLFF.

This rearrangement joins TRBV4-1 to TRBJ2-4; D possibly corresponds to TRBD1 (6 bases). CDR1 and CDR2 from the germline V gene are MGHRA and YSYEKL. V lost 4 bases and J lost 3, with 10 bases in between. The CDR3 sequence is 14 residues long. The CDR3 region is CASSPDRNKNIQYF. For the CDR3, the DNA is TGCGCCAGCAGCCCTGACAGGAACAAAAACATTCAGTACTTC.

The CDR3 loop is CASSLGGRVGYTF. As DNA, the CDR3 is TGTGCCAGCAGTTTAGGAGGAAGGGTCGGCTACACCTTC. The chain has TRBV27 and TRBJ1-2; unclear D gene. Germline V lookup: CDR1 MNHEY, CDR2 SMNVEV (reference sequence). The length of the CDR3 is 13 residues. V lost 2 bases and J 8 bases, leaving 12 bases between the germline ends.

The genes are TRBV7-9 and TRBJ1-1, with a weak D call TRBD1 (5 bases). The V end lost 5 bases, the J end lost 12 bases, and 16 bases lay between the germline ends. Germline V lookup: CDR1 SEHNR, CDR2 FQNEAQ (reference sequence). The CDR3 loop spans 12 amino acids. CDR3 region: CASSPHGGWTFF. Here the CDR3 DNA reads TGTGCCAGCAGCCCCCATGGGGGGTGGACTTTCTTT.

The chain couples TRBV6-4 to TRBJ1-6; 9 bases align to TRBD1. V lost 9 bases to trimming and J lost 5 bases; unmatched junction nucleotides: 11. The CDR3 spans 16 residues. Germline V CDR1 and CDR2: MRHNA, SNTAGT. The CDR3 is CARSYVRTGDNSPLHF. DNA for the CDR3: TGTGCCAGGTCATATGTTAGGACAGGGGATAATTCACCCCTCCACTTT.

The rearrangement uses TRBV5-1 and TRBJ2-1, with 9 bases aligning to TRBD1. The V and J ends lost 4 bases and 1 base, in that order; junction bases with no gene match: 15. Per the germline V gene, CDR1 is SGHRS and CDR2 is YFSETQ. There are 19 residues in the CDR3. The CDR3 sequence is CASSPPRTGVILSYNEQFF. The DNA for the CDR3 is TGCGCCAGCAGCCCGCCAAGGACAGGGGTTATTCTGTCCTACAATGAGCAGTTCTTC.

The gene calls are TRBV5-1 and TRBJ2-1; 13 bases fit TRBD2. The V gene end was trimmed by 4 bases and the J gene end by 8 bases; junction bases not matched to a gene: 6. This CDR3 spans 15 amino acids. Germline V lookup: CDR1 SGHRS, CDR2 YFSETQ. CDR3 amino acids: CASSRTSGSLDEQFF. CDR3 DNA: TGCGCCAGCAGCAGGACTAGCGGGAGCTTGGATGAGCAGTTCTTC.

The chain joins TRBV5-1 to TRBJ2-7; tentatively, D is TRBD2 (6 bases). Trimming stripped 0 bases from V and 6 bases from J, with 16 bases between. Germline V CDR1 and CDR2: SGHRS, YFSETQ. This CDR3 is 15 amino acids long. CDR3 protein: CASSLESGTFGEQYF. The CDR3 nucleotides read TGCGCCAGCAGCTTGGAATCAGGGACTTTCGGCGAGCAGTACTTC.

The V gene is TRBV11-3, the J gene TRBJ2-3; perhaps TRBD2 as D (5 bases). V lost 1 base and J 2 bases, leaving 7 bases between the germline ends. The CDR3 has 14 residues. CDR1 is SGHNT, CDR2 YENEEA, per germline. The CDR3 region has the DNA TGTGCCAGCAGCTTAGGGGGAGTCACAGATACGCAGTATTTT. Translated: CASSLGGVTDTQYF.

This chain links TRBV29-1 with TRBJ2-6; the D call may be TRBD1 or TRBD2 (5 bases each). Germline CDR1 is SQVTM and CDR2 is ANQGSEA. CDR3 length equals 16 residues. The germline V and J ends were trimmed by 6 bases and 0 bases, with 15 bases remaining between them. The CDR3 DNA reads as TGCAGCGTGGCCCGGGACGTTGACTCTGGGGCCAACGTCCTGACTTTC. Encoded protein: CSVARDVDSGANVLTF.

V is TRBV5-1 and J is TRBJ2-1; D possibly corresponds to TRBD2 (5 bases). V was clipped by 0 bases and J by 2 bases, with 9 bases between them. This CDR3 comprises 15 residues. The germline V gene encodes CDR1 SGHRS and CDR2 YFSETQ. This CDR3 reads CASSLEGEPYNEQFF. CDR3 coding DNA: TGCGCCAGCAGCTTGGAGGGAGAACCCTACAATGAGCAGTTCTTC.

The rearrangement links TRBV18 to TRBJ1-3, with TRBD1 matching over 12 bases. Germline V lookup: CDR1 KGHSH, CDR2 LQKENI. V shed 3 bases and J 1 base; nucleotides not matched to a gene: 7. The CDR3 has 18 residues. In nucleotides, the CDR3 is TGTGCCAGCTCACCCCTAGGGACAGGGGGCGAATCTGGAAACACCATATATTTT. Translation: CASSPLGTGGESGNTIYF.

The V call is TRBV29-1, the J call TRBJ2-1; 8 bases match TRBD2. V lost 7 bases, J lost 4 bases, and 15 bases stayed unmatched. CDR1 and CDR2 (germline): SQVTM, ANQGSEA. The CDR3 totals 16 residues. CDR3 amino acids: CSGEVFTSGRYNEQFF. The CDR3 DNA reads TGCAGCGGGGAAGTTTTTACTAGCGGCCGATACAATGAGCAGTTCTTC.

The rearrangement links TRBV11-2 to TRBJ2-2, with TRBD2 as a possible D gene (5 bases). V lost 0 bases and J lost 5, with 10 bases in between. Germline-derived CDR1 and CDR2 are SGHAT and FQNNGV. The CDR3 extends over 15 amino acids. CDR3 DNA: TGTGCCAGCAGCTTAGAGCCGGGATATACCGGGGAGCTGTTTTTT. This encodes CASSLEPGYTGELFF.

The table lists this clone with a few counts. The chain carries TRBV24-1 and TRBJ2-7; TRBD1 is a possible D gene (5 bases). The V gene's germline CDR1 is KGHDR and CDR2 SFDVKD. Trimming cost V 4 bases and J 1 base, with 16 bases left between them. The CDR3 totals 16 residues. CDR3 region: CATSDPRGPQSYEQYF. CDR3 in DNA: TGTGCCACCAGTGACCCAAGGGGCCCTCAATCCTACGAGCAGTACTTC.

The chain links TRBV19 to TRBJ2-7, with a weak D call TRBD1 (6 bases). Germline V gene data show CDR1 as LNHDA and CDR2 as SQIVND (reference sequence). Trimming pared 5 bases from V and 2 bases from J, leaving 16 bases between. This CDR3 contains 15 residues. CDR3 protein: CASSQLGHMAYEQYF. The CDR3 coding sequence is TGTGCCAGTAGTCAACTGGGACATATGGCCTACGAGCAGTACTTC.

The sample holds one count of this clone. The J gene is TRBJ1-2, the V gene TRBV12-2; TRBD1, as called in the table, went unchecked against the DNA. TRBV12-2 corresponds to a pseudogene. The CDR3 is 16 residues long. The CDR3 DNA sequence: TGTGCAAGTCGACAAACCGGGACAGGGATAGACTATGGCTACACCTTC. Protein sequence: CASRQTGTGIDYGYTF.

The genes are TRBV12-3 or TRBV12-4 and TRBJ2-3; D is perhaps TRBD2 (6 bases). V lost 3 bases, J lost 5 bases, and 9 bases lay in between. This CDR3 spans 13 amino acids. CDR3 loop: CASSFPGEDTQYF. The CDR3 nucleotides read TGTGCCAGCAGTTTTCCGGGGGAAGATACGCAGTATTTT.

The chain has TRBV12-5 and TRBJ1-2; D unresolved. The CDR3 consists of 14 residues. The germline gives CDR1 LGHNT, CDR2 FRNRAP. Trimming took off 0 bases at V and 4 bases at J, with 9 bases between the two ends. CDR3 sequence (DNA): TGTGCTAGTGGTTTGGTACTTGGTCCCTATGGCTACACCTTC. Residues: CASGLVLGPYGYTF.

This clone was detected only a few times. The chain links TRBV28 to TRBJ1-5, with D unclear. The CDR3 covers 16 residues. Germline CDR1 is MDHEN and CDR2 is SYDVKM. The V end was cut by 6 bases, the J end by 3 bases, with 18 bases between. CDR3 protein: CASSPWVDDSNQPQHF. The CDR3 bases are TGTGCCAGCAGCCCCTGGGTCGACGACTCCAATCAGCCCCAGCATTTT.

The chain uses TRBV6-5 and TRBJ2-3, with 9 bases fitting TRBD2. J gave up 5 bases and V 6 bases, and 9 bases lay outside the gene matches. CDR3 size: 15 residues. Germline assignment: CDR1 MNHEY and CDR2 SVGAGI. The CDR3 DNA reads TGTGCCAGCAGACTCGTAGCGGGAGCGGGAGATACGCAGTATTTT. The encoded protein is CASRLVAGAGDTQYF.

The chain combines TRBV7-8 with TRBJ1-5; no clear D gene. The CDR3 is made up of 14 amino acids. The germline gives CDR1 SGHVS, CDR2 FQNEAQ. V dropped 0 bases and J dropped 3 bases, with 6 bases sitting between them. CDR3 in amino acids: CASSLASPNQPQHF. In DNA form, the CDR3 reads TGTGCCAGCAGCTTAGCGTCCCCCAATCAGCCCCAGCATTTT.

The chain combines TRBV30 with TRBJ1-6, with 7 positions matching TRBD1. The CDR3 contains 14 residues. The V and J ends lost 2 bases and 8 bases, in that order; junction bases with no gene match: 6. Per germline, CDR1 GTSNPN and CDR2 SVGIG (reference sequence). The CDR3 coding sequence is TGTGCCTGGAGTCTCGGGACAGAGTATTCACCCCTCCACTTT. Protein product: CAWSLGTEYSPLHF.

CDR3 coding DNA: TGTGCCAGCAGTATGGGCGCAGATCTCTCAAACTATGGCTACACCTTC. Encoded protein: CASSMGADLSNYGYTF. The chain recombines TRBV27 with TRBJ1-2; D gene unclear. The CDR3 covers 16 residues. The V end was cut by 5 bases, the J end by 2 bases, with 18 bases between. The germline V gene has CDR1 MNHEY and CDR2 SMNVEV (reference sequence).

The genes are TRBV5-1 and TRBJ1-1, with TRBD1 as a possible D gene (5 bases). The CDR3 consists of 14 residues. Looked up from germline, CDR1 is SGHRS and CDR2 is YFSETQ. Trimming cost V 2 bases and J 4 bases, with 12 bases left between them. The DNA of the CDR3 is TGCGCCAGCAGCTTTCAGGGTGAGGGCACTGAAGCTTTCTTT. This translates into CASSFQGEGTEAFF. Full variable domain (rest looked up from reference TRBV5-1 and TRBJ1-1): KAGVTQTPRYLIKTRGQQVTLSCSPISGHRSVSWYQQTPGQGLQFLFEYFSETQRNKGNFPGRFSGRQFSNSRSEMNVSTLELGDSALYLCASSFQGEGTEAFFGQGTRLTVV.

J is TRBJ2-2 and V is TRBV4-1; D is unclear. Per the germline V gene, CDR1 is MGHRA and CDR2 is YSYEKL. Trimming left V 8 bases short and J 1 base short, with 11 bases between. The CDR3 sequence is 14 residues long. The CDR3 coding sequence is TGCGCCAGCGGCGGCCTCTTGAACACCGGGGAGCTGTTTTTT. The encoded protein is CASGGLLNTGELFF.